Shown below are 26 T cell receptor beta chains from a single sample sequenced in a study of blood T cell repertoires in COVID-19. Clones were sequenced by immunoSEQ multiplex PCR, and TCRdb holds only the in-frame ones, with some missing. Among 90,000 to 130,000 clones listed, nearly 90% were seen once. The material sequenced was peripheral blood. The receptor source for this set is a human donor in a cohort sampled during active COVID-19.

The CDR3 loop reads CASSLRGADTQYF. The CDR3 DNA is TGTGCCAGCAGTTTGCGGGGAGCAGATACGCAGTATTTT. The chain has TRBV12-3 or TRBV12-4 and TRBJ2-3, with TRBD2 as a possible D gene (6 bases). Trimming removed 3 bases from V and 4 bases from J, with 8 bases in between. The CDR3 has 13 residues.

The chain employs TRBV5-1 and TRBJ2-2; D call uncertain. CDR1 SGHRS and CDR2 YFSETQ come from the germline V gene. CDR3 length: 15 residues. V lost 0 bases to trimming and J lost 4 bases, with 10 bases between them. DNA for the CDR3: TGCGCCAGCAGCTTGGTAGCCTCCGGCACCGGGGAGCTGTTTTTT. It is translated as CASSLVASGTGELFF.

The rearrangement uses TRBV7-9 and TRBJ1-1; D is unresolved. V shed 0 bases and J shed 8 bases, with 10 bases lying between them. The germline V gene has CDR1 SEHNR and CDR2 FQNEAQ (reference sequence). The CDR3 is 13 amino acids. This chain's CDR3 is CASSLAGEREAFF. In nucleotides, the CDR3 is TGTGCCAGCAGCTTAGCTGGGGAGAGAGAAGCTTTCTTT.

The V and J genes are TRBV6-5 and TRBJ1-2, with 8 bases that match TRBD1. Trimming cost V 5 bases and J 5 bases; bases outside gene matches: 10. This CDR3 is 15 amino acids long. The germline V gene encodes CDR1 MNHEY and CDR2 SVGAGI. The CDR3 here is CASSQTPGGTYGYTF. The CDR3 DNA reads as TGTGCCAGCAGTCAGACACCAGGGGGCACTTATGGCTACACCTTC.

This rearrangement joins TRBV15 to TRBJ2-5, with 7 bases matching TRBD2. The V segment lost 8 bases and the J segment 5 bases; nucleotides outside the gene matches: 11. The CDR3 runs to 14 residues. Germline lookup yields CDR1 LNHNV and CDR2 YYDKDF (reference sequence). As DNA, the CDR3 is TGTGCCACCGGACCTGGGGGGGTCAGGGAGACCCAGTACTTC. It encodes CATGPGGVRETQYF.

This sequence joins TRBV27 and TRBJ1-3, with D perhaps matching TRBD1 (6 bases). Germline V lookup: CDR1 MNHEY, CDR2 SMNVEV (reference sequence). Trimming pared 8 bases from V and 0 bases from J, leaving 17 bases between. This CDR3 comprises 16 residues. The CDR3 DNA sequence: TGTGCCAGCCCCTCGGCAGGGGACCACTCTGGAAACACCATATATTTT. Its translation: CASPSAGDHSGNTIYF.

V usage is TRBV7-3 and J usage is TRBJ2-7, with a possible D match to TRBD1 (6 bases). The CDR3 is 15 residues long. Trimming shortened V by 3 bases and J by 0 bases, and 12 bases separated the two germline ends. Germline V lookup: CDR1 SGHTA, CDR2 FQGTGA. The CDR3 region has the DNA TGTGCCAGCAGCTTCCCGGGACACCCCTCCTACGAGCAGTACTTC. It codes for CASSFPGHPSYEQYF.

This sequence joins TRBV10-3 and TRBJ1-3, with TRBD1 as a possible D gene (6 bases). The V gene lost 3 bases and the J gene lost 0 bases, with 12 bases spanning the gap. In germline, CDR1 is ENHRY, CDR2 SYGVKD. This CDR3 has 16 amino acids. The DNA of the CDR3 is TGTGCCATCAGTGATCAGGGGAAAAGCTCTGGAAACACCATATATTTT. It codes for CAISDQGKSSGNTIYF.

The chain joins TRBV15 to TRBJ2-1; 12 nucleotides line up with TRBD2. The CDR3 length is 17 residues. Germline CDR1 and CDR2: LNHNV and YYDKDF (reference sequence). The ends lost 1 base at V and 5 bases at J; junction bases unmatched: 6. CDR3 in amino acids: CATSRGPWTSGNNEQFF. CDR3 sequence (DNA): TGTGCCACCAGCAGAGGCCCCTGGACTAGCGGGAACAATGAGCAGTTCTTC.

This chain connects TRBV20-1 to TRBJ1-3; D unclear. Deletions cut 7 bases from V and 7 bases from J, with 11 bases between. CDR3 size: 11 residues. CDR1 and CDR2 (germline): DFQATT, SNEGSKA (reference sequence). CDR3 protein: CSGLGGNTIYF. CDR3 in DNA: TGCAGTGGTCTCGGAGGTAACACCATATATTTT.

This rearrangement joins TRBV11-3 to TRBJ2-1; D gene uncertain. Trimming shortened V by 3 bases and J by 3 bases, and 6 bases separated the two germline ends. The CDR3 is 13 amino acids. The germline CDR1 and CDR2 sequences are SGHNT and YENEEA. The CDR3 DNA reads as TGTGCCAGCAGCTTTCGCGACTACAATGAGCAGTTCTTC. Translating it yields CASSFRDYNEQFF.

This clone was seen a handful of times. This chain connects TRBV5-4 to TRBJ2-7; the match to TRBD1 covers 7 bases. V was pared by 5 bases and J by 0 bases, with 8 bases of the junction left unmatched. CDR1 and CDR2 (germline): SGHNT, YYREEE (reference sequence). There are 15 residues in the CDR3. In DNA, the CDR3 is TGTGCCAGCAGACCCGGACAGGAGCTCTCCTACGAGCAGTACTTC. Protein product: CASRPGQELSYEQYF.

The rearrangement links TRBV6-5 to TRBJ2-4, with D perhaps TRBD2 (6 bases). Germline V gene data show CDR1 as MNHEY and CDR2 as SVGAGI. The length of the CDR3 is 15 residues. With 8 bases removed from V and 8 bases from J, the gap between germline ends came to 22 bases. CDR3 in DNA: TGTGCCAGCGAGACGGGGGAAGCCGTCGTGGACATTCAGTACTTC. It is translated as CASETGEAVVDIQYF.

The J gene is TRBJ2-1, the V gene TRBV5-1; possible D gene TRBD1, 7 bases. Trimming took 4 bases from V and 8 from J, leaving 19 bases between them. Germline V gene lookup returns CDR1 SGHRS and CDR2 YFSETQ. This CDR3 is 15 amino acids long. CDR3 sequence reads: CASSTGTVGGDEQFF. DNA of the CDR3: TGCGCCAGCAGCACCGGGACAGTGGGGGGCGATGAGCAGTTCTTC.

This sequence joins TRBV19 and TRBJ2-1, with 10 bases aligning to TRBD2. The CDR3 is 14 residues long. Germline CDR1 and CDR2: LNHDA and SQIVND (reference sequence). V lost 4 bases, J lost 7 bases, and 4 bases stayed unmatched. CDR3 nucleotides: TGTGCCAGTAGTAGGGGACTAGCGTTAAATGAGCAGTTCTTC. Its translation: CASSRGLALNEQFF.

J is TRBJ2-1 and V is TRBV29-1; possibly TRBD2 for D (7 bases). The length of the CDR3 is 13 residues. V dropped 7 bases and J dropped 3 bases, with 13 bases sitting between them. CDR1 and CDR2 (germline): SQVTM, ANQGSEA. The CDR3 loop is CSGGGLVYNEQFF. The CDR3 DNA reads TGCAGCGGGGGGGGGCTAGTCTACAATGAGCAGTTCTTC.

This sequence joins TRBV28 and TRBJ2-1; no definite D call. V was pared by 2 bases and J by 0 bases, with 8 bases between. This CDR3 region has 15 residues. Germline V gene lookup returns CDR1 MDHEN and CDR2 SYDVKM. In DNA, the CDR3 is TGTGCCAGCAGTTTAGCGGTCTCCTCCTACAATGAGCAGTTCTTC. Translating it yields CASSLAVSSYNEQFF.

The genes are TRBV27 and TRBJ1-6; a weak D match, TRBD1 (5 bases). Trimming took 2 bases from V and 9 from J, leaving 11 bases between them. The CDR3 extends over 14 amino acids. CDR1 is MNHEY and CDR2 is SMNVEV in the germline V gene (reference sequence). The DNA of the CDR3 is TGTGCCAGCAGTTTACAACCGGGGGTTTCACCCCTCCACTTT. This encodes CASSLQPGVSPLHF.

The rearrangement uses TRBV28 and TRBJ2-4; possible D gene TRBD1, 6 bases. Trimming left V 3 bases short and J 2 bases short, with 17 bases between. Germline V gene sequence: CDR1 MDHEN, CDR2 SYDVKM. This CDR3 contains 17 residues. CDR3 amino acids: CASSFLDVTGTKNIQYF. CDR3 coding DNA: TGTGCCAGCAGTTTTCTCGATGTAACAGGGACCAAAAACATTCAGTACTTC.

V gene TRBV11-2 combines with J gene TRBJ2-5; D gene ambiguous. Trimming took off 0 bases at V and 2 bases at J, with 4 bases between the two ends. The CDR3 is 13 residues long. Germline assignment: CDR1 SGHAT and CDR2 FQNNGV. The CDR3, as DNA: TGTGCCAGCAGCTTAGATCAGCAAGAGACCCAGTACTTC. Protein sequence: CASSLDQQETQYF.

This chain links TRBV6-2 or TRBV6-3 with TRBJ2-1, with 8 nucleotides matching TRBD2. J lost 5 bases, V lost 2 bases, and 17 bases had no gene match. The CDR3 sequence is 19 residues long. Germline assignment: CDR1 MNHEY and CDR2 SVGEGT. The CDR3 bases are TGTGCCAGCAGTTACCCGTCGGTTGATATACTAGCGGAGAACAATGAGCAGTTCTTC. Amino acids: CASSYPSVDILAENNEQFF.

This sequence joins TRBV7-9 and TRBJ1-1; 8 nucleotides align to TRBD1. V dropped 5 bases and J dropped 6; count of bases not matched to a gene: 11. The CDR3 length is 15 residues. Germline CDR1 and CDR2: SEHNR and FQNEAQ (reference sequence). CDR3 sequence: CASSPADRAQAEAFF. The CDR3 coding sequence is TGTGCCAGCAGCCCCGCGGACAGGGCACAAGCTGAAGCTTTCTTT.

The rearrangement links TRBV10-3 to TRBJ1-1; no clear D. Trimming took 5 bases from V and 1 from J, leaving 14 bases between them. Germline CDR1 and CDR2: ENHRY and SYGVKD. The CDR3 runs to 15 residues. The CDR3 protein is CAISRPAGTNTEAFF. The CDR3 region has the DNA TGTGCCATCAGTCGCCCAGCAGGAACGAACACTGAAGCTTTCTTT.

This clone was detected ten times or more. V is TRBV28 and J is TRBJ2-5; 7 bases fit TRBD2. The CDR3 totals 12 residues. From germline, CDR1 is MDHEN and CDR2 SYDVKM. V shed 5 bases and J 10 bases; nucleotides not matched to a gene: 7. The CDR3 region has the DNA TGTGCCAGCAGTCCCCTAACTAGCGTCCAGTACTTC. It codes for CASSPLTSVQYF.

J is TRBJ2-1 and V is TRBV5-1; 7 bases match TRBD2. Germline CDR1 is SGHRS and CDR2 is YFSETQ. J was trimmed by 4 bases and V by 4 bases; bases with no gene match: 17. This CDR3 contains 18 residues. CDR3 protein: CASSSPPPLLADYNEQFF. As DNA, the CDR3 is TGCGCCAGCAGCAGCCCCCCACCCTTGCTAGCGGATTACAATGAGCAGTTCTTC.

This clone was observed once. The gene calls are TRBV29-1 and TRBJ2-3; TRBD1 matches 10 bases. Germline trimming cut 7 bases from V and 1 base from J; bases unmatched to any gene: 8. This CDR3 spans 15 amino acids. Germline V lookup: CDR1 SQVTM, CDR2 ANQGSEA. In nucleotides, the CDR3 is TGCAGCGCACCCCGGACAGGGGGGGGCACAGATACGCAGTATTTT. Translation gives CSAPRTGGGTDTQYF.